What follows describes a single TCR beta chain. Losses at the gene ends were 6 bases for V and 8 bases for J; bases not matched to a gene: 10. CDR3 length equals 16 residues. Looked up from germline, CDR1 is MNHEY and CDR2 is SMNVEV (reference sequence). This sample stems from a study of shared clonotypes between healthy human individuals. Produced via immunoSEQ multiplex PCR; TCRdb's table is partial and in-frame only. Of approximately 470,000 clones listed, 60% to 80% are singletons. The donors, healthy adults who were HIV-negative, had experienced no recent acute infections or vaccinations. The chain is built from TRBV27 and TRBJ1-4; 12 bases are shared with TRBD1. This TCR was sampled from a woman aged 40 to 50 in good health. Some clones in this sample may be carry-over from other donors' samples. Sample: PBMCs. In DNA, the CDR3 is TGTGCCAGCAGCCCAAGAATTGGGACAGGGGGCGAAAAACTGTTTTTT. Its translation is CASSPRIGTGGEKLFF.